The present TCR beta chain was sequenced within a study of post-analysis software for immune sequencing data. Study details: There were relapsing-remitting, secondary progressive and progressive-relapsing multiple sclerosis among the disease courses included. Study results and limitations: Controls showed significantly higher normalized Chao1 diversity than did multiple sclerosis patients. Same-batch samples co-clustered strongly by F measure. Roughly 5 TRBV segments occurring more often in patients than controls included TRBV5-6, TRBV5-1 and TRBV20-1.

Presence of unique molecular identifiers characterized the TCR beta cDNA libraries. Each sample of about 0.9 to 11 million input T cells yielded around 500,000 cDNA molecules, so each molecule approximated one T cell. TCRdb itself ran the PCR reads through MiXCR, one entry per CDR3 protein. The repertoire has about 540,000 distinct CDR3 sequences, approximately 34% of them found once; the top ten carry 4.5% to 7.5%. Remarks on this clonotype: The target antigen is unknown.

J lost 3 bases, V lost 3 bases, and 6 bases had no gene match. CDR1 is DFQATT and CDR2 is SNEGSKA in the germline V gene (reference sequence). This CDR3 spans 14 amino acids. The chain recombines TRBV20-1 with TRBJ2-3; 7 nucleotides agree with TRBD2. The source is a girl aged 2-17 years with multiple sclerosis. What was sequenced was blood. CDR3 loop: CSARDSGPTDTQYF. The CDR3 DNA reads TGCAGTGCTAGGGATAGCGGGCCGACAGATACGCAGTATTTT.